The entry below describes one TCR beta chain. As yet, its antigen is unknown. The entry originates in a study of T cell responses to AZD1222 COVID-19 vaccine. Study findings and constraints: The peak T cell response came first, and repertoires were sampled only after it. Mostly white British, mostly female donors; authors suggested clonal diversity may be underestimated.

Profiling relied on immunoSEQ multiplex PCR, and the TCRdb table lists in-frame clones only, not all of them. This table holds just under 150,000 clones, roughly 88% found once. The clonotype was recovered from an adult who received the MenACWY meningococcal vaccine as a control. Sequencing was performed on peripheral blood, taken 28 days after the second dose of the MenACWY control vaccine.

The CDR3 loop is CASSYQVTEAFF. The CDR3 bases are TGTGCCAGCAGTTACCAGGTAACTGAAGCTTTCTTT. The rearrangement links TRBV6-6 to TRBJ1-1; D unclear. V shed 2 bases and J shed 5 bases, with 6 bases lying between them. Germline CDR1 is MNHNY and CDR2 is SVGAGI (reference sequence). The CDR3 has 12 amino acids.